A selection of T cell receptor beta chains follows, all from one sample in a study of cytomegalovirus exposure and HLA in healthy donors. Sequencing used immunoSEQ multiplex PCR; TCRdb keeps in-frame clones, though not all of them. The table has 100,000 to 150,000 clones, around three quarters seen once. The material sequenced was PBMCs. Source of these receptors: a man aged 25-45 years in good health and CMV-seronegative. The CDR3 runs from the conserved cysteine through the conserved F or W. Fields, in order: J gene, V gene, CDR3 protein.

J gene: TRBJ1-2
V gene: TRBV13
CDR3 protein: CASSFRYSFYGYTF

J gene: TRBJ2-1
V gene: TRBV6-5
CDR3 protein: CASSLRESYNEQFF

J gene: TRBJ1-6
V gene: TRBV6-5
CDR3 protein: CASSYRGGNSPLHF

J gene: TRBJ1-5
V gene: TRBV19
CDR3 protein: CASSSRSRGGDQPQHF

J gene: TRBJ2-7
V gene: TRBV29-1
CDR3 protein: CSVLAGGTHEQYF

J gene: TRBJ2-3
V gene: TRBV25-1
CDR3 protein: CASSEGGPSTDTQYF

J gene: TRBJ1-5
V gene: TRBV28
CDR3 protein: CASSPITGAQPQHF

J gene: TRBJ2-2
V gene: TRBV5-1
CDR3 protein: CASRSSGGNTGELFF

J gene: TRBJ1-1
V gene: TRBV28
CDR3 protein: CASSPRTAGGTEAFF

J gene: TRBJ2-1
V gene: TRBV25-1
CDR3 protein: CASSEIERGEQFF

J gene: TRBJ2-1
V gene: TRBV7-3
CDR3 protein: CASSLRRESYNEQFF

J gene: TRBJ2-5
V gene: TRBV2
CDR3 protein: CASSVGGGETQYF

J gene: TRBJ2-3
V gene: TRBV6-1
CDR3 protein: CASSVRTSGRGADTQYF

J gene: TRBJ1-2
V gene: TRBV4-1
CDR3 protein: CASSQGGLTTFYGYTF